This is a list of T cell receptor beta chains from one sample in a study of blood T cell repertoires in COVID-19. Data came from immunoSEQ multiplex PCR; TCRdb stores just in-frame clones and leaves some out. The sample shows almost 200,000 clones, around four fifths of them seen only once. Sequencing used peripheral blood. The receptors come from a man between 60 and 75 years old with COVID-19, enrolled during active disease. Both conserved end residues are part of each CDR3. A D gene is named only where the DNA matches it firmly. The size entry is marked missing in some rows and otherwise reads once, few, many or a size class.

NA,TRBJ2-1,TRBV5-5,NA,TGTGCCAGCAGCGAGGTGGGTCCCTACAATGAGCAGTTCTTC,CASSEVGPYNEQFF
NA,TRBJ1-1,TRBV4-1,NA,TGCGCCAGCAGCCAGGCGGTGAACACTGAAGCTTTCTTT,CASSQAVNTEAFF
NA,TRBJ2-7,TRBV5-1,TRBD1,TGCGCCAGCAGCACAACCGGGACAGGGGCCTACGAGCAGTACTTC,CASSTTGTGAYEQYF
NA,TRBJ1-2,TRBV19,NA,TGTGCCAGTAGTATCAGGAGGGAAGGGGGCTACACCTTC,CASSIRREGGYTF
NA,TRBJ2-7,TRBV2,NA,TGTGCCAGCAGTGGGCCCGGGACTGCCACCTACGAGCAGTACTTC,CASSGPGTATYEQYF
NA,TRBJ1-5,TRBV7-2,TRBD1,TGTGCCAGCAGCTTAGCGCAGGCCGGGACAGGGGGTCTCTTTACGGGCAATCAGCCCCAGCATTTT,CASSLAQAGTGGLFTGNQPQHF
NA,TRBJ1-5,TRBV10-3,NA,TGTGCCATCAGTGGGGATAGGGGGAGCAGCAATCAGCCCCAGCATTTT,CAISGDRGSSNQPQHF
NA,TRBJ1-1,TRBV18,NA,TGTGCCAGCTCTCCTCAGTTGAACACTGAAGCTTTCTTT,CASSPQLNTEAFF
NA,TRBJ1-1,TRBV18,NA,TGTGCCAGCTCCCCCGGGGGGGTTCGTACTGAAGCTTTCTTT,CASSPGGVRTEAFF
NA,TRBJ1-2,TRBV7-9,NA,TGTGCCAGCAGCTTAGTCTCCGGAGGGACTGCCTATGGCTACACCTTC,CASSLVSGGTAYGYTF
once,TRBJ1-1,TRBV5-1,NA,TGCGCCAGCTGGGACGGGGGTTTGACTGAAGCTTTCTTT,CASWDGGLTEAFF
NA,TRBJ1-6,TRBV27,NA,TGTGCCAGCCGCCAGGACAGTAATAATTCACCCCTCCACTTT,CASRQDSNNSPLHF
NA,TRBJ1-5,TRBV29-1,NA,TGCAGCGTTCAAGGGCAAAGCAATCAGCCCCAGCATTTT,CSVQGQSNQPQHF
NA,TRBJ1-3,TRBV7-9,NA,TGTGCCAGCAGCTTAGTGGGTCAGGGCGTGTTGGCGAACACCATATATTTT,CASSLVGQGVLANTIYF
few,TRBJ1-1,TRBV11-1,NA,TGTGCCAGCAGCTTGTACAGGGAAACTGAAGCTTTCTTT,CASSLYRETEAFF
NA,TRBJ2-7,TRBV6-4,TRBD1,TGTGCCAGCAGCCCGGGACAGGGGGCGAACGAGCAGTACTTC,CASSPGQGANEQYF
NA,TRBJ1-1,TRBV29-1,NA,TGCAGCGTTCAGGGTAGTGAAGCTTTCTTT,CSVQGSEAFF
NA,TRBJ1-5,TRBV7-9,TRBD1,TGTGCCAGCAGCCCAGGACAGGGTGAGAGATGGCCCCAGCATTTT,CASSPGQGERWPQHF
NA,TRBJ1-1,TRBV18,NA,TGTGCCAGCTCACCGCAGGTAGAGAACACTGAAGCTTTCTTT,CASSPQVENTEAFF
NA,TRBJ2-2,TRBV9,TRBD1,TGTGCCAGCAGCGTGACGCAGGGGGCCACCGGGGAGCTGTTTTTT,CASSVTQGATGELFF
NA,TRBJ1-2,TRBV3-1/TRBV3-2,NA,TGTGCCAGCAGCCAAAGCCCCGGGGAGGGCTACACCTTC,CASSQSPGEGYTF
NA,TRBJ1-2,TRBV30,TRBD1,TGTGCCTGGAGGACAGGGGTCGGGGGCTATGGCTACACCTTC,CAWRTGVGGYGYTF
NA,TRBJ1-1,TRBV28,NA,TGTGCCAGCACCCAATACAGGAACACTGAAGCTTTCTTT,CASTQYRNTEAFF
NA,TRBJ1-1,TRBV5-1,NA,TGCGCCAGCAGCTTGGATCCAGGGGCGGGCACTGAAGCTTTCTTT,CASSLDPGAGTEAFF
NA,TRBJ1-2,TRBV27,NA,TGTGCCAGCAGTTTATTTTCAGGGTCCAACTATGGCTACACCTTC,CASSLFSGSNYGYTF
NA,TRBJ2-3,TRBV9,NA,TGTGCCAGCAGCGTAGGGGCAGAAGTTAGAGATACGCAGTATTTT,CASSVGAEVRDTQYF
NA,TRBJ1-1,TRBV10-3,TRBD1,TGTGCCATCAGCACGGACAGGAAGAACACTGAAGCTTTCTTT,CAISTDRKNTEAFF
NA,TRBJ2-3,TRBV6-5,NA,TGTGCCAGCAGTTATAGGCAGGGGGGTAGCACAGATACGCAGTATTTT,CASSYRQGGSTDTQYF
NA,TRBJ1-3,TRBV20-1,NA,TGCAGTGCCCTGAGGGAGGCCATATATTTT,CSALREAIYF
NA,TRBJ1-5,TRBV2,NA,TGTGCCAGCAGTGTCGCTCCGGTAGGGGATCAGCCCCAGCATTTT,CASSVAPVGDQPQHF
few,TRBJ1-3,TRBV7-9,NA,TGTGCCAGCAGCCCCTGGACACTCGGAAACACCATATATTTT,CASSPWTLGNTIYF
NA,TRBJ2-1,TRBV28,TRBD1,TGTGCCAGCATCAAACAGGGGAGAATGAGCTCCTACAATGAGCAGTTCTTC,CASIKQGRMSSYNEQFF
NA,TRBJ1-2,TRBV6-5,TRBD1,TGTGCCAGCAGTTCTTCCCCAGGGACAGCGTATGGCTACACCTTC,CASSSSPGTAYGYTF
NA,TRBJ2-7,TRBV19,NA,TGTGCCAGTAGTATAGCAGGGTACGAGCAGTACTTC,CASSIAGYEQYF
NA,TRBJ1-2,TRBV9,NA,TGTGCCAGCAGCGATGCTATTTATGGCTACACCTTC,CASSDAIYGYTF
NA,TRBJ1-5,TRBV19,NA,TGTGCCAGTACCACGTCGGGGTCTTATCAGCCCCAGCATTTT,CASTTSGSYQPQHF
few,TRBJ2-7,TRBV28,TRBD1,TGTGCCACCCCCGGGACAGAACTCTACGAGCAGTACTTC,CATPGTELYEQYF
once,TRBJ1-1,TRBV3-1/TRBV3-2,NA,TGTGCCAGCAGCCCTTTCGGGGGTCCCACTGAAGCTTTCTTT,CASSPFGGPTEAFF
NA,TRBJ1-4,TRBV7-9,NA,TGTGCCAGCAGAGACAGACCTAATGAAAAACTGTTTTTT,CASRDRPNEKLFF
few,TRBJ1-1,TRBV6-5,NA,TGTGCCAGCAGATCCACAGGGAACACTGAAGCTTTCTTT,CASRSTGNTEAFF